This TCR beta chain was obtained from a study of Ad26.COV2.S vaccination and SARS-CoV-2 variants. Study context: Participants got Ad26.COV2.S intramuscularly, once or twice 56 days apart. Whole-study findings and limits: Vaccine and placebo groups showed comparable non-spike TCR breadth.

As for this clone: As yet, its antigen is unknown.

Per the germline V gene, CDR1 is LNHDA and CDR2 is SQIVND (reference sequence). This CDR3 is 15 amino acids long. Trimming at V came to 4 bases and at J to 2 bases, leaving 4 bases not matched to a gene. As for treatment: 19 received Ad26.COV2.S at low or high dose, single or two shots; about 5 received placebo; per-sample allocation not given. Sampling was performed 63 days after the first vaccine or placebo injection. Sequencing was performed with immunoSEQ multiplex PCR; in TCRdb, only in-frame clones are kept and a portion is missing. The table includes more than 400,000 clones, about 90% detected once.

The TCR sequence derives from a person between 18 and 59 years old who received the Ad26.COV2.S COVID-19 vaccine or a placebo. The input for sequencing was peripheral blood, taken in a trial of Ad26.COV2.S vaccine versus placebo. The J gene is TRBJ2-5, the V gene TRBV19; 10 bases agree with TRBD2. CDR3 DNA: TGTGCCAGTAGTACTGGACTAGCGGTACAAGAGACCCAGTACTTC. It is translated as CASSTGLAVQETQYF.